This T cell receptor (beta chain) appears in the sequencing data of a study of cytomegalovirus exposure and HLA in healthy donors. 60 Vbeta and 13 Jbeta primers were used in PCR. TCRdb's table, derived via immunoSEQ multiplex PCR, lists solely in-frame clones and lacks some. The data contain about 130,000 clones, 75% to 80% of them singletons. This CDR3 contains 13 residues. V was clipped by 6 bases and J by 3 bases; unmatched bases: 4. Per the germline V gene, CDR1 is SNHLY and CDR2 is FYNNEI. The chain links TRBV2 to TRBJ2-5, with 7 bases that match TRBD1. Material: PBMCs. This receptor was obtained from a man between 25 and 39 years old in good health and CMV-seronegative. The CDR3 DNA sequence: TGTGCCAGCAGCCTGACAGGGAAAGAGACCCAGTACTTC. Translating it yields CASSLTGKETQYF.